The 27 T cell receptor beta chains below come from one sample, sequenced in a study of T cells expressing NK-cell markers. TCRdb re-called the 5' RACE reads and catalogs CDR3 proteins one per entry, DNA excluded. Recorded for this sample: about 160,000 distinct CDR3 sequences. The sequenced material came from blood T cells: a sorted CD56 or NKG2C T cell subset, CD4+ or CD8+ T cells, or bulk PBMC T cells (not recorded which). The receptor set was obtained from a woman aged 18 to 75 in good health.

This chain links TRBV12-3 or TRBV12-4 with TRBJ2-5; lacking DNA, the TRBD1 call made by TCRdb goes unchecked. The CDR3 contains 14 residues. CDR3 amino acids: CASSTGTGWQTQYF.

The chain has TRBV7-8 and TRBJ1-3. The CDR3 runs 13 residues. Germline loops: CDR1 SGHVS, CDR2 FQNEAQ. CDR3 amino acids: CASSTQPGNTIYF.

V is TRBV5-5 and J is TRBJ1-2. This CDR3 has 13 residues. Germline CDR1 reads SGHKS; CDR2 reads YYEKEE (reference sequence). CDR3 sequence reads: CASSYIHNYGYTF.

CDR3 protein: CASSLGLAGVKGEQFF. This chain links TRBV27 with TRBJ2-1; TCRdb picks TRBD2, but there is no DNA to check that call. This CDR3 region has 16 residues. CDR1 is MNHEY and CDR2 is SMNVEV in the germline V gene (reference sequence).

The CDR3 reads CAISVRVMNTEAFF. The genes are TRBV10-3 and TRBJ1-1. This CDR3 region has 14 residues. The germline V gene has CDR1 ENHRY and CDR2 SYGVKD.

The J gene is TRBJ2-2, the V gene TRBV18. CDR3 length equals 14 residues. Germline V CDR1 and CDR2: KGHSH, LQKENI. The CDR3 here is CASSLPAGAGELFF.

The V call is TRBV4-1, the J call TRBJ1-1. CDR3 size: 15 residues. The germline V gene encodes CDR1 MGHRA and CDR2 YSYEKL. The CDR3 loop reads CASSQGAGGNTEAFF.

The chain is built from TRBV7-9 and TRBJ2-1; with no DNA, the TCRdb D assignment of TRBD1 cannot be verified. Germline V lookup: CDR1 SEHNR, CDR2 FQNEAQ (reference sequence). CDR3 length: 17 amino acids. The CDR3: CASSSSKPGQGIDEQFF. Full variable domain (outside the CDR3, taken from reference TRBV7-9 and TRBJ2-1): DTGVSQNPRHKITKRGQNVTFRCDPISEHNRLYWYRQTLGQGPEFLTYFQNEAQLEKSRLLSDRFSAERPKGSFSTLEIQRTEQGDSAMYLCASSSSKPGQGIDEQFFGPGTRLTVL.

The genes are TRBV4-2 and TRBJ1-3. Germline lookup yields CDR1 LGHNA and CDR2 YNFKEQ. The CDR3 is made up of 16 amino acids. CDR3 residues: CASSQVFGSLGNTIYF.

This rearrangement joins TRBV20-1 to TRBJ2-7; TCRdb calls TRBD2, which cannot be checked without DNA. This CDR3 contains 15 residues. Germline assignment: CDR1 DFQATT and CDR2 SNEGSKA (reference sequence). The CDR3 here is CSARDQARAMGEQYF.

The chain combines TRBV7-9 with TRBJ2-1. Per germline, CDR1 SEHNR and CDR2 FQNEAQ (reference sequence). CDR3 length equals 13 residues. CDR3 region: CASSLAWLNEQFF.

The chain couples TRBV28 to TRBJ1-3. The V gene's germline CDR1 is MDHEN and CDR2 SYDVKM. The CDR3 is 15 amino acids. CDR3 sequence reads: CASSLYRQWGNTIYF. The full variable domain, completed using reference TRBV28 and TRBJ1-3, is DVKVTQSSRYLVKRTGEKVFLECVQDMDHENMFWYRQDPGLGLRLIYFSYDVKMKEKGDIPEGYSVSREKKERFSLILESASTNQTSMYLCASSLYRQWGNTIYFGEGSWLTVV.

The chain recombines TRBV24-1 with TRBJ2-2; TCRdb's D gene call, TRBD1, goes unchecked for lack of DNA. In germline, CDR1 is KGHDR, CDR2 SFDVKD. The CDR3 consists of 16 residues. The CDR3 reads CATSDPGRSGGGELFF.

The chain recombines TRBV7-2 with TRBJ2-2; TCRdb picks TRBD1, but there is no DNA to check that call. CDR3 length: 15 residues. Germline-derived CDR1 and CDR2 are SGHTA and FQGNSA. The CDR3 sequence: CASSLTGRRTGELFF.

The chain couples TRBV5-1 to TRBJ2-5; TCRdb reports TRBD2, a call that lacks DNA to check it against. There are 16 residues in the CDR3. CDR1 and CDR2 (germline): SGHRS, YFSETQ. Here the CDR3 reads CASSPRRRGVGETQYF.

The chain carries TRBV10-3 and TRBJ1-1; checking the TCRdb D call of TRBD1 is not possible without DNA. The CDR3 covers 13 residues. The germline CDR1 and CDR2 sequences are ENHRY and SYGVKD. The CDR3 here is CAIKDSLNTEAFF.

CDR3 in amino acids: CASSQGTMVAETQYF. The V gene is TRBV4-2, the J gene TRBJ2-5; TCRdb returns TRBD2, unconfirmable since there is no DNA. CDR3 size: 15 residues. Germline-derived CDR1 and CDR2 are LGHNA and YNFKEQ.

V usage is TRBV6-1 and J usage is TRBJ2-3. From germline, CDR1 is MNHNS and CDR2 SASEGT. CDR3 length: 13 residues. CDR3 in amino acids: CASTRRPTDTQYF.

The CDR3 here is CASSPGQPRGGPYNEQFF. The rearrangement links TRBV5-5 to TRBJ2-1; TCRdb's D call of TRBD1 is untestable without DNA. Germline V gene data show CDR1 as SGHKS and CDR2 as YYEKEE (reference sequence). The CDR3 spans 18 residues.

The chain combines TRBV28 with TRBJ2-7; with no DNA, the TCRdb D assignment of TRBD1 cannot be verified. Germline lookup yields CDR1 MDHEN and CDR2 SYDVKM. The CDR3 has 14 residues. This chain's CDR3 is CASSPGTGGFEQYF. Looking up the rest from reference TRBV28 and TRBJ2-7 gives the full variable domain: DVKVTQSSRYLVKRTGEKVFLECVQDMDHENMFWYRQDPGLGLRLIYFSYDVKMKEKGDIPEGYSVSREKKERFSLILESASTNQTSMYLCASSPGTGGFEQYFGPGTRLTVT.

The V and J genes are TRBV7-2 and TRBJ1-2; TCRdb reports TRBD1, a call that lacks DNA to check it against. The CDR3 consists of 14 residues. CDR1 is SGHTA and CDR2 is FQGNSA in the germline V gene. The CDR3 loop is CASSRGQGRNGYTF.

The V gene is TRBV4-1, the J gene TRBJ2-5. This CDR3 comprises 14 residues. CDR1 and CDR2 from the germline V gene are MGHRA and YSYEKL. The CDR3 spells CASSRQVTKETQYF.

The gene calls are TRBV5-1 and TRBJ2-2; lacking DNA, the TRBD1 call made by TCRdb goes unchecked. The germline V gene encodes CDR1 SGHRS and CDR2 YFSETQ. The CDR3 loop spans 21 amino acids. This CDR3 is CASSFPPGQGSGTNSFGELFF.

V gene TRBV7-8 combines with J gene TRBJ2-3. This CDR3 region has 15 residues. Germline V CDR1 and CDR2: SGHVS, FQNEAQ. The CDR3 loop reads CASSLARIHTDTQYF.

This chain links TRBV20-1 with TRBJ2-1; TCRdb designates TRBD2, a call that cannot be tested without DNA. The CDR3 sequence is 15 residues long. Per germline, CDR1 DFQATT and CDR2 SNEGSKA (reference sequence). This CDR3 reads CSARDRLGGLNEQFF.

The V and J genes are TRBV6-1 and TRBJ2-4; TCRdb calls TRBD1, which cannot be checked without DNA. The CDR3 length is 14 residues. Germline CDR1 and CDR2: MNHNS and SASEGT. CDR3 amino acids: CASSEGQPRTIQYF.

The gene calls are TRBV20-1 and TRBJ1-6; TCRdb names TRBD1, which stays unverified in the absence of DNA. CDR3 length: 12 amino acids. Germline CDR1 is DFQATT and CDR2 is SNEGSKA (reference sequence). CDR3 loop: CSGGADNSPLHF.